The sequence of this T cell receptor beta chain was determined in a study of cytomegalovirus exposure and HLA in healthy donors. Findings and limits, study-wide: Compared with the roughly 700-donor mean, an Asian-associated ancestry cluster reportedly had fewer N-insertions, according to a later analysis.

Details on this clone: Its antigen remains unidentified.

Germline V gives CDR1 SQVTM, CDR2 ANQGSEA. The CDR3 runs to 13 residues. With V trimmed by 7 bases and J by 2 bases, 6 bases remained unmatched. PCR used 60 Vbeta primers and 13 Jbeta primers. Sequencing was performed with immunoSEQ multiplex PCR; in TCRdb, only in-frame clones are kept and a portion is missing. The repertoire holds over 150,000 clones, over 70% seen once, with approximately 1.5% in the top ten. The sample consisted of PBMCs. This TCR derives from a woman aged 18-29 years in good health and CMV-seronegative. The V call is TRBV29-1, the J call TRBJ2-3, with 7 bases lining up with TRBD1. The DNA of the CDR3 is TGCAGCGCACAAGGGGGCAACACAGATACGCAGTATTTT. This gives the protein CSAQGGNTDTQYF.